This entry describes one TCR beta chain. The antigen is undetermined. The data are from a study of cytomegalovirus exposure and HLA in healthy donors. Study information: Findings of an earlier analysis included roughly 110 million unique TCR beta sequences from some 180 million T cells. Study-level points and caveats: In an earlier analysis, in around 590 donors, most V segments appeared productive either ~90% or ~30% of the time.

60 Vbeta and 13 Jbeta primers were used in PCR. The method was immunoSEQ multiplex PCR; TCRdb's version includes in-frame clones alone and lacks a portion of them. The sample holds 20,000 to 25,000 clones. V was cut by 5 bases and J by 7 bases, with 23 bases left in between. CDR1 is SEHNR, CDR2 FQNEAQ, per germline (reference sequence). This CDR3 is 16 amino acids long. The chain has TRBV7-9 and TRBJ2-5; the D gene is possibly TRBD2 (6 bases). The specimen was PBMCs. The receptor was isolated from a male donor in good health and CMV-seropositive. The CDR3 here is CASSPAVGSGSGTQYF. DNA of the CDR3: TGTGCCAGCAGCCCCGCGGTCGGGAGCGGGTCTGGGACCCAGTACTTC. The full variable domain, with the rest looked up from reference TRBV7-9 and TRBJ2-5, is DTGVSQNPRHKITKRGQNVTFRCDPISEHNRLYWYRQTLGQGPEFLTYFQNEAQLEKSRLLSDRFSAERPKGSFSTLEIQRTEQGDSAMYLCASSPAVGSGSGTQYFGPGTRLLVL.